The rows below give T cell receptor beta chains drawn from one sample of a study of blood T cell repertoires in COVID-19. TCRdb's copy holds only in-frame clones and misses some; the assay was immunoSEQ multiplex PCR. In the table there are about 400,000 clones, roughly 86% of which are singletons. The sequenced sample was PBMCs or T cells enriched from blood (not recorded which). The receptors were sampled from a young woman who had recovered from COVID-19. CDR3s include the opening cysteine and the closing phenylalanine or tryptophan. D genes are given only for firm matches. Rows may omit the clone size; those that give it use once, few, many or a size class.

size: .; D: .; J: TRBJ1-1; V: TRBV28; CDR3: CASSLTGTKAEAFF; DNA: TGTGCCAGCAGCCTAACCGGGACTAAAGCTGAAGCTTTCTTT
size: .; D: .; J: TRBJ2-3; V: TRBV7-3; CDR3: CASSFGGSTDTQYF; DNA: TGTGCCAGCAGCTTTGGCGGGAGCACAGATACGCAGTATTTT
size: .; D: .; J: TRBJ2-5; V: TRBV7-3; CDR3: CASSPRVGETQYF; DNA: TGTGCCAGCAGCCCGAGGGTGGGCGAGACCCAGTACTTC
size: .; D: TRBD2; J: TRBJ2-5; V: TRBV5-1; CDR3: CASSLGLAGSSYQETQYF; DNA: TGCGCCAGCAGCCTCGGACTAGCGGGGTCTTCGTACCAAGAGACCCAGTACTTC
size: once; D: .; J: TRBJ2-1; V: TRBV29-1; CDR3: CSVGRAGDYNEQFF; DNA: TGCAGCGTTGGTCGGGCAGGGGATTACAATGAGCAGTTCTTC
size: .; D: .; J: TRBJ2-7; V: TRBV18; CDR3: CASSSDSSYEQYF; DNA: TGTGCCAGCTCCTCGGACAGCTCCTACGAGCAGTACTTC
size: once; D: TRBD1; J: TRBJ1-2; V: TRBV6-2/TRBV6-3; CDR3: CASSNSGTGDF; DNA: TGTGCCAGCAGCAACTCCGGGACAGGGGACTTC
size: once; D: .; J: TRBJ2-7; V: TRBV27; CDR3: CASSLSTVSSYEQYF; DNA: TGTGCCAGCAGTTTATCTACAGTGAGCTCCTACGAGCAGTACTTC
size: .; D: .; J: TRBJ2-5; V: TRBV6-6; CDR3: CASSYSGVKETQYF; DNA: TGTGCCAGCAGTTACTCCGGAGTCAAAGAGACCCAGTACTTC
size: .; D: .; J: TRBJ1-1; V: TRBV27; CDR3: CASSRTVNTEAFF; DNA: TGTGCCAGCAGTCGGACAGTGAACACTGAAGCTTTCTTT
size: .; D: .; J: TRBJ2-7; V: TRBV6-5; CDR3: CASSRGPTYEQYF; DNA: TGTGCCAGCAGTCGAGGGCCCACTTACGAGCAGTACTTC
size: .; D: .; J: TRBJ1-3; V: TRBV30; CDR3: CAGHRESGNTIYF; DNA: TGTGCCGGCCACCGGGAGTCCGGAAACACCATATATTTT
size: .; D: TRBD2; J: TRBJ2-1; V: TRBV11-3; CDR3: CASSLGGEGGYEQFF; DNA: TGTGCCAGCAGCTTAGGGGGGGAGGGCGGTTATGAGCAGTTCTTC
size: .; D: TRBD1; J: TRBJ1-4; V: TRBV5-1; CDR3: CASSLVTGGKHEKLFF; DNA: TGCGCCAGCAGCTTGGTTACAGGGGGGAAACATGAAAAACTGTTTTTT
size: .; D: .; J: TRBJ2-4; V: TRBV2; CDR3: CASSGTWVAKNIQYF; DNA: TGTGCCAGCAGTGGGACATGGGTAGCCAAAAACATTCAGTACTTC